This TCR beta chain derives from a study of shared clonotypes between healthy human individuals (dated by TCRdb to 2020 to 2022). Study-level background: Two women and a few men aged 18 to 49 years were included in the cohort. To increase sequencing depth and limit assay-specific biases, different laboratories used diverse techniques to prepare libraries and sequence TCR repertoires. Per donor, leukapheresis produced somewhere between about 0.8 and 9 billion PBMCs. The study deeply sequenced blood TCR repertoires of five healthy adults to estimate repertoire size and the extent of clonotype sharing between individuals. What the authors observed across the whole study: The small number of donors limited the genetic and exposure-history diversity represented. Sampling was limited to blood, and TCR repertoires in tissue likely differ from TCR repertoires in blood. Pairwise subsampling indicated that sequencing depth was expected to affect the degree of clonotype sharing among donors.

In the germline V gene, CDR1 corresponds to SGHDT and CDR2 to YYEEEE. From cysteine to phenylalanine, the CDR3 is 15 amino acids long. Kept here is only the CDR3 DNA, which spans 45 bases and is read in frame from base 1. Relative to germline, V is 4 bases shorter and J is 4 bases shorter, with 16 bases between their ends. Using the deep immunoSEQ assay, multiplex PCR amplified TCR CDR3 regions from genomic DNA. Extracted genomic DNA from each cell subset was spread evenly across all wells of several immunoSEQ 96-well plates, with each plate serving as a replicate. Each replicate PCR for unsorted PBMC received 300 to 350 ng genomic DNA, equal to tens of thousands of T cell genomes. Genomic DNA from unsorted PBMC was sequenced over ten immunoSEQ deep assay plates. Purified libraries were measured with a Qubit 3.0 fluorometer, size-checked on a Bioanalyzer 2100, and measured again with the KAPA Library Quantification kit. Every immunoSEQ 96-well plate was sequenced on a dedicated single-read 150-cycle Illumina NextSeq 550 flow cell. In the original analysis: The immunoSEQ output contained only junctional sequences without quality scores, so filtering could not match that applied to full-length reads. To assign V/J genes and CDR3, sequences were annotated against IMGT germline references using PyIR, a Python wrapper for IgBLAST v1.9. Reads with weak V/J assignments (E-value above 1e-6), missing CDR3, stop codons, out-of-frame junctions, or ambiguous translated residues were removed. V3J clonotypes were defined as sequences sharing an identical inferred V gene, J gene, and CDR3 amino acid sequence. Percentage overlap between repertoires was calculated by dividing the number of shared unique clonotypes by the size of the smaller repertoire. RTK rarefaction, the Chao1 estimator, and Recon v2.1 estimates of unobserved clonotypes were used to assess repertoire richness. TCRdb retrieved this table from immuneACCESS and kept in-frame rearrangements only. Not all clones are present; in checked studies, unresolved V genes account for under half, and no reason is known for the remainder. V, J and clone size are those of that table, while D and trimming were read from the DNA. Present in this sample are around 430,000 clones, around 75% of which were seen just once. Approximately 13% of the sample comes from the top ten.

To note about this clone: Its antigen is unknown. Base-call qualities are not available, and no considerably larger clone is one nucleotide away.

The donors were healthy, HIV-negative adults with no recently reported acute infections or vaccinations. All donors were Caucasian adults living in Nashville, Tennessee, USA. For unsorted samples, 75 million to 90 million PBMCs were counted, and genomic DNA was extracted using the QIAamp DNA Blood Mini kit. Blood was collected by leukapheresis, and PBMCs were isolated by Ficoll-Histopaque density gradient centrifugation and then cryopreserved in liquid nitrogen vapor phase. The sequence joins TRBV5-6 to TRBJ2-3; D gene: possibly TRBD2, on 5 matching bases. The specimen sequenced was PBMCs. The TCR originated in a woman in her thirties or forties in good health. Some clones in this sample may be carry-over from other donors' samples. The DNA reads as follows: TGTGCCAGCAGCCGTCCGACGGGGAGTGCAGATACGCAGTATTTT. Translation gives CASSRPTGSADTQYF.